The rows below give T cell receptor beta chains drawn from one sample of a study of identical twins. TCRdb passed the 5' RACE reads through MiXCR, listing each CDR3 protein once. The sample contains 250,000 to 300,000 distinct CDR3 sequences, around 8.8% of which appear only once. These data were likewise used in another study, on yellow fever vaccine responses in identical twins.

Sequencing used CD8+ T cells sorted from blood. These receptors originate from a woman aged 18-30 years in good health. CDR3s include the opening cysteine and the closing phenylalanine or tryptophan. D genes are given only for firm matches. The size entry is marked missing in some rows and otherwise reads once, few, many or a size class.

TGCGCCAGCAGCCAAGATATCGGCGTCTCTGGGGCCAACGTCCTGACTTTC,CASSQDIGVSGANVLTF,TRBJ2-6,-,TRBV4-3,few
TGTGCCAGCAGTTACGCGGGGTTTTCCTACGAGCAGTACTTC,CASSYAGFSYEQYF,TRBJ2-7,-,TRBV6-2/TRBV6-3,-
TGTGCCAGCAGCTTGACTAGCGGGAGTTCATCTAGCACAGATACGCAGTATTTT,CASSLTSGSSSSTDTQYF,TRBJ2-3,TRBD2,TRBV11-1,-
TGCAGTCCCAGGGAGGCCCTCTCCTACGAGCAGTACTTC,CSPREALSYEQYF,TRBJ2-7,-,TRBV20-1,-
TGTGCCAGCAATCCCGCGGGGGCGTACAATGAGCAGTTCTTC,CASNPAGAYNEQFF,TRBJ2-1,-,TRBV6-2/TRBV6-3,-
TGTGCCAGCAGTCCAGAACTAGTTTTAAATGAGCAGTTCTTC,CASSPELVLNEQFF,TRBJ2-1,-,TRBV27,few
TGTGCCAGCAGCTTGCTAAATCAAGAGACCCAGTACTTC,CASSLLNQETQYF,TRBJ2-5,-,TRBV5-6,few
TGTGCCAGCAGCTTAGCAGGGAGAGCTGAAGCTTTCTTT,CASSLAGRAEAFF,TRBJ1-1,-,TRBV7-2,-
TGCAGCGTTGATCGACAGGGCGCCAACACTGAAGCTTTCTTT,CSVDRQGANTEAFF,TRBJ1-1,TRBD1,TRBV29-1,-
TGTGCCAGCAGCCAACGAACAGGGGACCAAGAGACCCAGTACTTC,CASSQRTGDQETQYF,TRBJ2-5,TRBD1,TRBV7-6,few
TGTGCTAGTGGTTTGGCCAGATTCCCCTGGGGACAGGTATATGAGCAGTTCTTC,CASGLARFPWGQVYEQFF,TRBJ2-1,TRBD1,TRBV12-5,few
TGCAGCGTTATTCGAAGGAGCTCCTACGAGCAGTACTTC,CSVIRRSSYEQYF,TRBJ2-7,-,TRBV29-1,many
TGTGCCAGCAGCGTAGAACGTGGGGGTGTGTTGCACACAGATACGCAGTATTTT,CASSVERGGVLHTDTQYF,TRBJ2-3,-,TRBV9,-
TGTGCCAGCAGCGACTCCCTGGACAGGGGAGGCACAGATACGCAGTATTTT,CASSDSLDRGGTDTQYF,TRBJ2-3,TRBD1,TRBV11-2,-
TGTGCCAGCAGTTCGACGGGACTAGCGGGCCGCTCCTACGAGCAGTACTTC,CASSSTGLAGRSYEQYF,TRBJ2-7,TRBD2,TRBV12-3/TRBV12-4,few
TGTGCCAGCAGCACCTATCACCAGACCGAGGGCGCCACAGATACGCAGTATTTT,CASSTYHQTEGATDTQYF,TRBJ2-3,-,TRBV6-2/TRBV6-3,few
TGTGCCAGCAGTTACTCAGAATTCGATACGCAGTATTTT,CASSYSEFDTQYF,TRBJ2-3,-,TRBV6-5,many
TGTGCCAGCAGCTCCCGGGTCGAAAGCCAAGAGACCCAGTACTTC,CASSSRVESQETQYF,TRBJ2-5,-,TRBV7-2,-
TGTGCCAGCAGCTCACAGCACTACGAGCAGTACTTC,CASSSQHYEQYF,TRBJ2-7,-,TRBV3-1,few
TGTGCCAGCAGTCCCCGGGTCCCAAATCAGCCCCAGCATTTT,CASSPRVPNQPQHF,TRBJ1-5,-,TRBV27,few